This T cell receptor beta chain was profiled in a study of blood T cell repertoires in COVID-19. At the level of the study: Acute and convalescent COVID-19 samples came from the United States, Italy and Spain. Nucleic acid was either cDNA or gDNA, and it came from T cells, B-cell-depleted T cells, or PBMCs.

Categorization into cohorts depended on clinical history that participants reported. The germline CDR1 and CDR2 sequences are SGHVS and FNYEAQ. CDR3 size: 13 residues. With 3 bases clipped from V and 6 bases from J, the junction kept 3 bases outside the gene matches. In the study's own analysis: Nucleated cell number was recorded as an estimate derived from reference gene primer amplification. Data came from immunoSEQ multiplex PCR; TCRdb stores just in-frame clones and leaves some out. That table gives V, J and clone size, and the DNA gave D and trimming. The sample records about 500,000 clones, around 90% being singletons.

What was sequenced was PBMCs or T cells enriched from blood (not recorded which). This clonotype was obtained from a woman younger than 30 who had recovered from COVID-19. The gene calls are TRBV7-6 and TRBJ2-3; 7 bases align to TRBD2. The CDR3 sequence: CASSFRGGDTQYF. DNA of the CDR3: TGTGCCAGCAGCTTCCGCGGGGGTGATACGCAGTATTTT.